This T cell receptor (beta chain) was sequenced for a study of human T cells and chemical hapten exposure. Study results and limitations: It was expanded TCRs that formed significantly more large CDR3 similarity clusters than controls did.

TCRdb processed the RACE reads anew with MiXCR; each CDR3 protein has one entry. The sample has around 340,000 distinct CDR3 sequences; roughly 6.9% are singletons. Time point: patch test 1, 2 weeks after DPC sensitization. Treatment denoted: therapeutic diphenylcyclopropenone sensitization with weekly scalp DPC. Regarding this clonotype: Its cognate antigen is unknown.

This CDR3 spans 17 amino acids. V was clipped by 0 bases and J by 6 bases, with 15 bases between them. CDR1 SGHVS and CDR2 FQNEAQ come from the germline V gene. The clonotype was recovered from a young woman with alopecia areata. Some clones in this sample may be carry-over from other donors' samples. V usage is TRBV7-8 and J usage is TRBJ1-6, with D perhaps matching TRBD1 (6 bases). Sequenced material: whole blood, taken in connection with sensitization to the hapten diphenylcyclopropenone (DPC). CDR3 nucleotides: TGTGCCAGCAGCTTAGCTGGGGGGGCGAAAAGTAATTCACCCCTCCACTTT. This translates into CASSLAGGAKSNSPLHF.